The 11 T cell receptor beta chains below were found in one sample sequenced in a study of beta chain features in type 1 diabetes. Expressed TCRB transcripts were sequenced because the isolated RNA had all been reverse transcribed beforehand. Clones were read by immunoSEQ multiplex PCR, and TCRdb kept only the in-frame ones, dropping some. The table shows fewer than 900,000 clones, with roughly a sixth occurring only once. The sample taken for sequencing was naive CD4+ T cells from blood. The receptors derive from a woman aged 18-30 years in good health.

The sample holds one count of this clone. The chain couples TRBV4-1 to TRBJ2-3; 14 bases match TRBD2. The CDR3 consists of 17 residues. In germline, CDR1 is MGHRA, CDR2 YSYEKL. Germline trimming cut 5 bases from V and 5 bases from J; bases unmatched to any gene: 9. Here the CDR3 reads CASSTRGGLAGGDTQYF. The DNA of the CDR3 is TGCGCCAGCAGCACTCGCGGAGGACTAGCGGGAGGAGATACGCAGTATTTT.

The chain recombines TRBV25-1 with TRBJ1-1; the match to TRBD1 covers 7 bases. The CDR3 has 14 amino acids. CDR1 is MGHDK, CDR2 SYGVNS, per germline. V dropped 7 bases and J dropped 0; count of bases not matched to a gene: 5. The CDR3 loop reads CASTYGTVNTEAFF. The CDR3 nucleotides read TGTGCCAGCACCTACGGGACAGTGAACACTGAAGCTTTCTTT.

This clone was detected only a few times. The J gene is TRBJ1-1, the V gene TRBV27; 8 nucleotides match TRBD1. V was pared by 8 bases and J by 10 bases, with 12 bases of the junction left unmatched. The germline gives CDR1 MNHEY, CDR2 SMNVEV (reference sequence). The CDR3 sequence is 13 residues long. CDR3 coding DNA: TGTGCCAGCGGATTCCACGACAGGGGCAGAGCTTTCTTT. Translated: CASGFHDRGRAFF.

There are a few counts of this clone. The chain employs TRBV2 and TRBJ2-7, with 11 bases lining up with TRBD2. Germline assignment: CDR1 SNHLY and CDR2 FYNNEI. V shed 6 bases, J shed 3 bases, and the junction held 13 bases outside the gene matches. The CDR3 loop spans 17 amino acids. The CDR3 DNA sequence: TGTGCCAGCAGGAACTCGAATCCGGGACTAGCGGTCTACGAGCAGTACTTC. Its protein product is CASRNSNPGLAVYEQYF.

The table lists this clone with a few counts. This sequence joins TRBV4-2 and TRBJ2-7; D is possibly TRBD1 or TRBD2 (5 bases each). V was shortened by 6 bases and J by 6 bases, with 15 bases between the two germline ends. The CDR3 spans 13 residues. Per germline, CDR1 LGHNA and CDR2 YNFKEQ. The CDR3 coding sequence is TGTGCCAGCAGGAGGACTCTACAGGCCGAGCAGTACTTC. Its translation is CASRRTLQAEQYF.

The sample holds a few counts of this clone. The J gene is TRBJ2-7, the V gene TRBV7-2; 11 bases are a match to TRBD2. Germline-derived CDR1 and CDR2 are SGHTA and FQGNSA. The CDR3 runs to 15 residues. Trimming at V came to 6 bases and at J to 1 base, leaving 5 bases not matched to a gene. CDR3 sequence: CASRTGTSGSYEQYF. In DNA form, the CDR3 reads TGTGCCAGCAGAACCGGGACTAGCGGTTCCTACGAGCAGTACTTC.

Written as DNA, the CDR3 is TGTGCCAGCAGATCCCTAGCGGGGGGCACCGGGGAGCTGTTTTTT. Protein product: CASRSLAGGTGELFF. The chain carries TRBV11-1 and TRBJ2-2; 11 bases align to TRBD2. CDR1 and CDR2 (germline): SGHAT, FQDESV (reference sequence). The CDR3 covers 15 residues. After removal of 6 bases from V and 4 bases from J, the junction contained 4 bases not matched to a gene.

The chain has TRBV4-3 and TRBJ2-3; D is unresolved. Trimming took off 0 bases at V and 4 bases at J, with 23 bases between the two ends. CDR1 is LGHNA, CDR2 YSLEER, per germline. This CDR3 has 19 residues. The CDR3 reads CASSQDTAVRFYQPDTQYF. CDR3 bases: TGCGCCAGCAGCCAAGATACGGCGGTTCGCTTCTATCAGCCAGATACGCAGTATTTT.

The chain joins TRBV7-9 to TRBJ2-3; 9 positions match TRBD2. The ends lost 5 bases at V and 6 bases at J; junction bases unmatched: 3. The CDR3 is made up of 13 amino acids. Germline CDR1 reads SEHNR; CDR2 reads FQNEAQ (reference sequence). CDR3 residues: CASSRTSADTQYF. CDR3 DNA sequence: TGTGCCAGCAGCCGGACTAGCGCTGATACGCAGTATTTT.

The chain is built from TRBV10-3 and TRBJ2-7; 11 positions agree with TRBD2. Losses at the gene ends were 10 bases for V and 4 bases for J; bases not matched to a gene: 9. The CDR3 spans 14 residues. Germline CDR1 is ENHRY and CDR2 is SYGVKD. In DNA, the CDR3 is TGTGCCACCTCAACTAGCGGGAGTGGATACGAGCAGTACTTC. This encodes CATSTSGSGYEQYF.

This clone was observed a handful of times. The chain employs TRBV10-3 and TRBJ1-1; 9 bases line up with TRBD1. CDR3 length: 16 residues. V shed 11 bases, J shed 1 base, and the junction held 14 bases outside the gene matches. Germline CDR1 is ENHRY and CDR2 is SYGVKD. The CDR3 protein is CAASRWTGDQNTEAFF. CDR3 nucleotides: TGTGCCGCATCTCGCTGGACAGGGGATCAGAACACTGAAGCTTTCTTT.